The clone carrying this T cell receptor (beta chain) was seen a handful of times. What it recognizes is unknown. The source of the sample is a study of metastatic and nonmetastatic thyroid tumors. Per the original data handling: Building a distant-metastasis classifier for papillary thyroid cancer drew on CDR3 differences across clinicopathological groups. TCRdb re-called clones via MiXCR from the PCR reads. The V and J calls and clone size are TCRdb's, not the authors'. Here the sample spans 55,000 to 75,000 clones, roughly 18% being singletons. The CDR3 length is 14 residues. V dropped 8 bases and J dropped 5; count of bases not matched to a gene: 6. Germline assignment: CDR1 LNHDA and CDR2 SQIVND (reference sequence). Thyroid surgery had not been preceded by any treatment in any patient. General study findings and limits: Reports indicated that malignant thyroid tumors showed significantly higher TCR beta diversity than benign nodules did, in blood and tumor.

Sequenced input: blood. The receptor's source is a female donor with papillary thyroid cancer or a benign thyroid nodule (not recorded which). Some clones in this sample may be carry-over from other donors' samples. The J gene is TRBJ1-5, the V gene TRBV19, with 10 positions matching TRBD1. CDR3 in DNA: TGTGCCAGTGATGGGACAGGGGATGATCAGCCCCAGCATTTT. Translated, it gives CASDGTGDDQPQHF.